The 22 T cell receptor beta chains below all came from one sample that was sequenced in a study of T cells after yellow fever vaccination (dated by TCRdb to between 2018 and 2021). Per the publication, the treatment or condition label means: live attenuated yellow fever vaccine strain. The library was prepared using 5' RACE. Sequencing took place on an Illumina HiSeq 2500. TCRdb handled the public reads itself, with Q25 trimming in fastp and clone calling in MiXCR, and kept productive beta chains. Records with the same CDR3 protein are collapsed into one entry carrying the most frequent genes and DNA. The sample contains over 150,000 distinct CDR3 sequences, approximately 6.2% of them found a single time. 2.9% of the sample lies in the top ten. Sequencing used CD4+ T cells sorted from PBMCs, obtained on the day of the first yellow fever vaccination. The receptors were gathered from a man between 18 and 29 years old who received the YFV17D yellow fever vaccine.

V usage is TRBV20-1 and J usage is TRBJ2-5; D is unclear. CDR1 DFQATT and CDR2 SNEGSKA come from the germline V gene (reference sequence). With 6 bases removed from V and 5 bases from J, the gap between germline ends came to 19 bases. This CDR3 has 14 amino acids. The CDR3 nucleotides read TGCAGTGCCAATAACGCCGGGCCTAAGGAGACCCAGTACTTC. It translates to CSANNAGPKETQYF.

This clonotype has a count of ten or more. This chain joins TRBV4-3 and TRBJ1-2; D gene ambiguous. The CDR3 consists of 13 residues. Per germline, CDR1 LGHNA and CDR2 YSLEER. Trimming stripped 4 bases from V and 7 bases from J, with 13 bases between. The CDR3 coding sequence is TGCGCCAGCAGCCCGACCGTTGCTGGTGGCTACACCTTC. It codes for CASSPTVAGGYTF.

This clonotype occurred many times. This chain uses TRBV7-3 with TRBJ2-2; D gene unclear. V gave up 5 bases and J gave up 6 bases, with 10 bases separating them. The CDR3 is made up of 13 amino acids. Germline V gene sequence: CDR1 SGHTA, CDR2 FQGTGA. The CDR3 nucleotides are TGTGCCAGCAGCCTAAGATGGGCCGGGGAGCTGTTTTTT. Its translation is CASSLRWAGELFF.

Ten or more counts support this clonotype. The chain joins TRBV5-1 to TRBJ2-7; D might be TRBD1 or TRBD2, each matching 5 bases. The CDR3 runs 14 residues. Germline V CDR1 and CDR2: SGHRS, YFSETQ. Trimming stripped 4 bases from V and 7 bases from J, with 18 bases between. CDR3 nucleotides: TGCGCCAGCAGCACCGGGACGGAAGGTGGGGAGCAGTACTTC. It encodes CASSTGTEGGEQYF.

This clonotype was seen a handful of times. This chain links TRBV12-3 or TRBV12-4 with TRBJ2-2; D perhaps matches TRBD2 (6 bases). V lost 1 base, J lost 2 bases, and 11 bases lay in between. CDR3 length: 16 residues. CDR3 bases: TGTGCCAGCAGTTTAGGGGCAGGGACTAACACCGGGGAGCTGTTTTTT. Amino acids: CASSLGAGTNTGELFF.

This clonotype was seen at least ten times. The genes are TRBV10-1 and TRBJ2-7, with no clear D. V lost 2 bases to trimming and J lost 6 bases, with 8 bases between them. From germline, CDR1 is WNHNN and CDR2 SYGVQD (reference sequence). The CDR3 has 12 residues. The CDR3, as DNA: TGCGCCAGCAGTGAGGGTTTCAGCGAGCAGTACTTC. Its protein product is CASSEGFSEQYF.

This clonotype showed up many times. The gene calls are TRBV12-3 or TRBV12-4 and TRBJ2-2, with TRBD2 matching over 12 bases. V was pared by 5 bases and J by 6 bases, with 10 bases of the junction left unmatched. The CDR3 has 17 amino acids. Here the CDR3 reads CASSANPGLAGSGELFF. The CDR3 nucleotides are TGTGCCAGCAGTGCGAACCCGGGACTAGCGGGCTCCGGGGAGCTGTTTTTT.

This clonotype turned up a few times. The CDR3 sequence is CASGGYLETQYF. The DNA of the CDR3 is TGTGCCAGCGGCGGATACCTTGAGACCCAGTACTTC. The chain couples TRBV21-1 to TRBJ2-5. TRBV21-1 is recorded as a pseudogene. The CDR3 length is 12 residues.

The CDR3 protein is CASSGTANSPLHF. DNA of the CDR3: TGTGCCAGCAGCGGGACAGCCAATTCACCCCTCCACTTT. V gene TRBV12-3 or TRBV12-4 combines with J gene TRBJ1-6, with 7 nucleotides matching TRBD1. There are 13 residues in the CDR3. Unmatched junction bases numbered 3, after V lost 6 bases and J lost 7 bases.

The rearrangement uses TRBV5-1 and TRBJ1-2; D gene unclear. Germline CDR1 and CDR2: SGHRS and YFSETQ. CDR3 length: 13 amino acids. The germline V and J ends were trimmed by 0 bases and 7 bases, with 10 bases remaining between them. CDR3 coding DNA: TGCGCCAGCAGCTTGGATGAGGGTGGTGGCTACACCTTC. Protein: CASSLDEGGGYTF.

The genes are TRBV10-3 and TRBJ2-6; D possibly corresponds to TRBD1 (6 bases). The CDR3 runs 14 residues. V lost 6 bases, J lost 2 bases, and 8 bases lay in between. The V gene's germline CDR1 is ENHRY and CDR2 SYGVKD. The chain's CDR3 is CAIRQGPGANVLTF. DNA of the CDR3: TGTGCCATCAGGCAGGGGCCTGGGGCCAACGTCCTGACTTTC.

The CDR3 region is CASSVATGGYTF. CDR3 bases: TGTGCCAGCAGCGTAGCTACGGGGGGCTACACCTTC. The chain carries TRBV9 and TRBJ1-2; D is ambiguous. Per the germline V gene, CDR1 is SGDLS and CDR2 is YYNGEE. V lost 0 bases and J 8 bases, leaving 8 bases between the germline ends. The CDR3 is 12 residues long.

This clonotype has more than one count but fewer than ten. The chain combines TRBV29-1 with TRBJ1-2; the D gene is possibly TRBD1 (5 bases). Per the germline V gene, CDR1 is SQVTM and CDR2 is ANQGSEA. V lost 1 base to trimming and J lost 5 bases, with 11 bases between them. This CDR3 spans 13 amino acids. The CDR3 reads CSVEGSRAYGYTF. The CDR3 DNA reads as TGCAGCGTTGAAGGTTCCAGGGCGTATGGCTACACCTTC.

This chain joins TRBV7-9 and TRBJ2-7, with 9 bases lining up with TRBD2. Unmatched junction bases numbered 10, after V lost 4 bases and J lost 6 bases. The CDR3 covers 15 residues. CDR1 is SEHNR and CDR2 is FQNEAQ in the germline V gene (reference sequence). The DNA for the CDR3 is TGTGCCAGCAGCTGGTCCGGGACTAGCCTACGCGAGCAGTACTTC. Residues: CASSWSGTSLREQYF.

V is TRBV18 and J is TRBJ1-1; TRBD1 is a possible D gene (6 bases). The CDR3 extends over 18 amino acids. V lost 4 bases and J 4 bases, leaving 25 bases between the germline ends. Germline V gene data show CDR1 as KGHSH and CDR2 as LQKENI. CDR3 coding DNA: TGTGCCAGCTCACTAGACTTCGGGACAAAAGTCATGGTCACTGAAGCTTTCTTT. Translated, it gives CASSLDFGTKVMVTEAFF.

This clonotype showed up just a few times. V and J are TRBV5-1 and TRBJ2-5, with TRBD1 matching over 7 bases. The germline gives CDR1 SGHRS, CDR2 YFSETQ. This CDR3 is 14 amino acids long. V lost 7 bases and J lost 4; bases outside the gene matches: 10. The CDR3 spells CASGTGTVGETQYF. The DNA for the CDR3 is TGCGCCAGCGGTACCGGGACAGTTGGAGAGACCCAGTACTTC. The whole variable domain, remainder taken from reference TRBV5-1 and TRBJ2-5, is KAGVTQTPRYLIKTRGQQVTLSCSPISGHRSVSWYQQTPGQGLQFLFEYFSETQRNKGNFPGRFSGRQFSNSRSEMNVSTLELGDSALYLCASGTGTVGETQYFGPGTRLLVL.

This clonotype was counted at least ten times. The CDR3 reads CASSFWGSLTDTQYF. The CDR3 DNA sequence: TGTGCCAGCAGTTTTTGGGGTTCTTTGACAGATACGCAGTATTTT. V and J are TRBV12-3 or TRBV12-4 and TRBJ2-3; D remains unclear. This CDR3 has 15 amino acids. V dropped 3 bases and J dropped 3 bases, with 13 bases sitting between them.

This clonotype was seen more than once but under ten times. The chain joins TRBV3-1 to TRBJ2-2, with D perhaps matching TRBD2 (5 bases). Per the germline V gene, CDR1 is LGHDT and CDR2 is YNNKEL (reference sequence). The CDR3 covers 13 residues. V lost 1 base, J lost 8 bases, and 8 bases lay in between. As DNA, the CDR3 is TGTGCCAGCAGCCAAGCTCCGGGGGGGGAGCTGTTTTTT. Protein product: CASSQAPGGELFF.

This clonotype occurred a few times. The chain joins TRBV27 to TRBJ2-1; no clear D. The V and J ends lost 7 bases and 0 bases respectively, with 10 bases between them. The CDR3 is made up of 14 amino acids. Germline loops: CDR1 MNHEY, CDR2 SMNVEV (reference sequence). CDR3: CASKRTPSYNEQFF. The DNA of the CDR3 is TGTGCCAGCAAGAGGACGCCCTCCTACAATGAGCAGTTCTTC.

This clonotype was detected ten times or more. The rearrangement joins TRBV11-2 to TRBJ2-5, with 12 bases identical to TRBD2. The germline V gene encodes CDR1 SGHAT and CDR2 FQNNGV. The length of the CDR3 is 18 residues. V dropped 5 bases and J dropped 2; count of bases not matched to a gene: 12. CDR3 residues: CASSHPLAGGPGQETQYF. DNA for the CDR3: TGTGCCAGCAGCCACCCGCTAGCGGGGGGGCCGGGACAAGAGACCCAGTACTTC.

This clonotype was recorded a few times. The CDR3 sequence is CATSDSREGGDTQYF. In DNA form, the CDR3 reads TGTGCCACCAGTGATTCCCGCGAGGGTGGAGATACGCAGTATTTT. V usage is TRBV24-1 and J usage is TRBJ2-3; a weak D match, TRBD2 (5 bases). Germline V CDR1 and CDR2: KGHDR, SFDVKD. This CDR3 has 15 amino acids. V was clipped by 2 bases and J by 5 bases, with 13 bases between them.

This clonotype was seen a few times. The V and J genes are TRBV5-6 and TRBJ2-3, with 8 bases identical to TRBD2. V shed 3 bases, J shed 2 bases, and the junction held 8 bases outside the gene matches. Per the germline V gene, CDR1 is SGHDT and CDR2 is YYEEEE. CDR3 length: 16 residues. Here the CDR3 reads CASSYGLAEDTDTQYF. In nucleotides, the CDR3 is TGTGCCAGCAGCTACGGACTAGCCGAAGACACAGATACGCAGTATTTT.